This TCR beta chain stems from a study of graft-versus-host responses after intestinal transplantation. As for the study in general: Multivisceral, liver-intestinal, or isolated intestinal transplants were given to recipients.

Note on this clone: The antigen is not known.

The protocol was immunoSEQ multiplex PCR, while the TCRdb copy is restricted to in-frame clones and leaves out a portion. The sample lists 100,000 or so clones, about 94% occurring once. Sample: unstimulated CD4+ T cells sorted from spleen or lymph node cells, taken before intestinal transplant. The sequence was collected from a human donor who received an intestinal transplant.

The CDR3 bases are TGTGCCAGCAGCACTCAACAGGGACCATACGAGCAGTACTTC. This translates into CASSTQQGPYEQYF. The rearrangement joins TRBV11-3 to TRBJ2-7, with D maybe TRBD1 (6 bases). This CDR3 spans 14 amino acids. V lost 5 bases to trimming and J lost 4 bases, with 15 bases between them. Germline assignment: CDR1 SGHNT and CDR2 YENEEA.